Presented here are 3 T cell receptor beta chains from one specimen sequenced in a study of blood T cell repertoires in COVID-19. The method was immunoSEQ multiplex PCR; TCRdb's version includes in-frame clones alone and lacks a portion of them. The sample shows nearly 60,000 clones, more than 75% of them seen only once. The sequenced material came from peripheral blood. Receptors originate from a man aged 35-49 years with active COVID-19.

The V and J genes are TRBV4-2 and TRBJ2-5, with TRBD2 identical over 9 bases. The CDR3 is 18 residues long. After removal of 0 bases from V and 5 bases from J, the junction contained 13 bases not matched to a gene. Germline V gene data show CDR1 as LGHNA and CDR2 as YNFKEQ. The CDR3, as DNA: TGTGCCAGCAGCCAAGATTTATTAGGCGGGAGGGGGGTGGAGACCCAGTACTTC. Its translation: CASSQDLLGGRGVETQYF.

The chain combines TRBV5-1 with TRBJ2-7; the match to TRBD1 covers 7 bases. V lost 3 bases, J lost 2 bases, and 11 bases stayed unmatched. This CDR3 has 16 amino acids. Looked up from germline, CDR1 is SGHRS and CDR2 is YFSETQ. CDR3 nucleotide sequence: TGCGCCAGCAGCTCCCAGTTTCCCGGGACAGCCTACGAGCAGTACTTC. Translation gives CASSSQFPGTAYEQYF.

This clone was detected a few times. The chain links TRBV21-1 to TRBJ2-7; the listed D gene, TRBD2, was not tested against the DNA. TRBV21-1 is shown as a pseudogene. This CDR3 has 12 amino acids. For the CDR3, the DNA is TGTGCCAGCAGTAAGATTAGTTACGAGCAGTACTTC. It codes for CASSKISYEQYF.